This TCR beta chain came from a study of Graves' ophthalmopathy and Graves' hyperthyroidism. In this sample, this clonotype turned up many times. Per the germline V gene, CDR1 is PRHDT and CDR2 is FYEKMQ (reference sequence). This CDR3 has 15 residues. Deletions cut 11 bases from V and 0 bases from J, with 16 bases between. RNA served as the template for amplifying TCR beta CDR3 regions. Second-round multiplex PCR came after a first-round RT-PCR that employed HTBI primers. TCRdb processed the multiplex PCR reads anew with MiXCR; each CDR3 protein has one entry. This table holds about 420,000 distinct CDR3 sequences, 20% to 25% found once. People with hyperthyroidism were aged 18 to 65 and newly diagnosed, under 2 months' duration. The diagnostic workup employed clinical symptoms, serum thyroxine, TRAb, thyroid ultrasound and orbital computed tomography.

The rearrangement uses TRBV13 and TRBJ2-2; possibly TRBD2 for D (5 bases). The receptor was derived from a woman under 30 with stable Graves' hyperthyroidism. Specimen: peripheral blood. The CDR3 region is CAVGTSGSNTGELFF. DNA of the CDR3: TGTGCCGTGGGCACAAGCGGATCGAACACCGGGGAGCTGTTTTTT.